The 28 T cell receptor beta chains below all came from one sample that was sequenced in a study of blood T cell repertoires in COVID-19. Generated by immunoSEQ multiplex PCR, the TCRdb table keeps only in-frame clones and is missing some. The sample yields approximately 320,000 clones, 70% to 90% seen once. The specimen was peripheral blood. The source is a human donor in a cohort sampled during active COVID-19.

V is TRBV30 and J is TRBJ2-3; 7 bases agree with TRBD1. The CDR3 runs to 15 residues. V shed 5 bases, J shed 0 bases, and the junction held 8 bases outside the gene matches. The germline V gene encodes CDR1 GTSNPN and CDR2 SVGIG (reference sequence). For the CDR3, the DNA is TGTGCCTGGGGCCTCATGGACAGGAGCACAGATACGCAGTATTTT. This translates into CAWGLMDRSTDTQYF. Full variable domain (outside the CDR3, taken from reference TRBV30 and TRBJ2-3): SQTIHQWPATLVQPVGSPLSLECTVEGTSNPNLYWYRQAAGRGLQLLFYSVGIGQISSEVPQNLSASRPQDRQFILSSKKLLLSDSGFYLCAWGLMDRSTDTQYFGPGTRLTVL.

The gene calls are TRBV27 and TRBJ1-1; D is perhaps TRBD1 (6 bases). The V gene lost 6 bases and the J gene lost 0 bases, with 11 bases spanning the gap. There are 14 residues in the CDR3. Germline V gene data show CDR1 as MNHEY and CDR2 as SMNVEV (reference sequence). The CDR3 DNA follows: TGTGCCAGCAGGGGGGCGGTCATGAACACTGAAGCTTTCTTT. Translating gives CASRGAVMNTEAFF.

V usage is TRBV19 and J usage is TRBJ1-6; D gene unclear. The CDR3 runs to 16 residues. With 0 bases removed from V and 7 bases from J, the gap between germline ends came to 13 bases. In germline, CDR1 is LNHDA, CDR2 SQIVND (reference sequence). The CDR3 protein is CASSIELQLENSPLHF. The CDR3 nucleotides read TGTGCCAGTAGTATAGAGTTGCAGTTGGAGAATTCACCCCTCCACTTT.

The J gene is TRBJ1-6, the V gene TRBV5-1; 10 bases are a match to TRBD1. Germline V lookup: CDR1 SGHRS, CDR2 YFSETQ. Germline trimming cut 2 bases from V and 5 bases from J; bases unmatched to any gene: 1. This CDR3 comprises 15 residues. Here the CDR3 DNA reads TGCGCCAGCAGCTTCGGGACAGGGGATAATTCACCCCTCCACTTT. Its protein product is CASSFGTGDNSPLHF.

The J gene is TRBJ2-4, the V gene TRBV11-2, with 9 bases identical to TRBD1. V lost 5 bases, J lost 5 bases, and 7 bases stayed unmatched. CDR1 SGHAT and CDR2 FQNNGV come from the germline V gene. The CDR3 has 15 residues. CDR3 in amino acids: CASSPYRTGENIQYF. The CDR3, as DNA: TGTGCCAGCAGCCCTTACAGGACAGGGGAAAACATTCAGTACTTC.

J is TRBJ1-4 and V is TRBV6-5, with TRBD1 matching over 7 bases. Trimming cost V 7 bases and J 7 bases; bases outside gene matches: 9. The length of the CDR3 is 14 residues. Germline CDR1 is MNHEY and CDR2 is SVGAGI. The CDR3 region is CASTHDREFEKLFF. DNA for the CDR3: TGTGCCAGCACCCATGACAGGGAGTTTGAAAAACTGTTTTTT.

The chain is built from TRBV2 and TRBJ1-5; a possible D gene is TRBD1 (5 bases). Germline-derived CDR1 and CDR2 are SNHLY and FYNNEI. CDR3 size: 18 residues. Trimming pared 5 bases from V and 5 bases from J, leaving 25 bases between. The CDR3 sequence is CASSPGLNSPREYQPQHF. Written as DNA, the CDR3 is TGTGCCAGCAGTCCGGGACTGAACTCACCGCGTGAATATCAGCCCCAGCATTTT.

The rearrangement uses TRBV5-5 and TRBJ1-2, with 8 bases that match TRBD1. CDR1 is SGHKS and CDR2 is YYEKEE in the germline V gene (reference sequence). CDR3 length equals 16 residues. V lost 3 bases, J lost 5 bases, and 12 bases stayed unmatched. The CDR3 DNA follows: TGTGCCAGCAGCTCCCGGGACAGGCCTGGTGTATATGGCTACACCTTC. It is translated as CASSSRDRPGVYGYTF.

V gene TRBV11-2 combines with J gene TRBJ2-3; D uncertain. CDR1 is SGHAT and CDR2 is FQNNGV in the germline V gene. The CDR3 has 17 residues. With 1 base removed from V and 1 base from J, the gap between germline ends came to 15 bases. This CDR3 is CASSLGTVGPGTDTQYF. CDR3 bases: TGTGCCAGCAGCTTAGGTACCGTTGGGCCAGGCACAGATACGCAGTATTTT.

The chain joins TRBV19 to TRBJ2-5; 7 nucleotides match TRBD2. This CDR3 has 13 amino acids. V lost 7 bases to trimming and J lost 5 bases; unmatched junction nucleotides: 7. CDR1 LNHDA and CDR2 SQIVND come from the germline V gene (reference sequence). In nucleotides, the CDR3 is TGTGCCAGTAAAGGGAGGGTGGGCGAGACCCAGTACTTC. This translates into CASKGRVGETQYF.

The V and J genes are TRBV5-1 and TRBJ1-1, with 8 bases fitting TRBD1. Germline values: CDR1 SGHRS, CDR2 YFSETQ. This CDR3 has 14 amino acids. The V segment lost 4 bases and the J segment 3 bases; nucleotides outside the gene matches: 5. CDR3 protein: CASSARGLDTEAFF. The CDR3 region has the DNA TGCGCCAGCAGCGCCAGGGGGCTGGACACTGAAGCTTTCTTT.

With regard to this clone: An end of the junction does not agree with germline; a read error may underlie this. The chain combines TRBV29-1 with TRBJ1-1, with TRBD1 matching over 9 bases. CDR3 length: 13 residues. The germline gives CDR1 SQVTM, CDR2 ANQGSEA. The CDR3 DNA sequence: TGCAGCGTTAAAGAACAGGGGGCGACTGAAGCTTTCTTT. Translation: CSVKEQGATEAFF.

The V gene is TRBV3-1 (or the pseudogene TRBV3-2), the J gene TRBJ2-2, with 10 bases aligning to TRBD2. V was clipped by 1 base and J by 4 bases; unmatched bases: 0. Germline lookup yields CDR1 LGHDT and CDR2 YNNKEL (reference sequence). This CDR3 contains 15 residues. CDR3 loop: CASSQGLAGTGELFF. The CDR3 region has the DNA TGTGCCAGCAGCCAAGGACTAGCGGGCACCGGGGAGCTGTTTTTT.

In its sample, this clone was seen a few times. The chain joins TRBV9 to TRBJ1-2; D is perhaps TRBD1 (6 bases). Trimming removed 5 bases from V and 4 bases from J, with 12 bases in between. The germline CDR1 and CDR2 sequences are SGDLS and YYNGEE. The CDR3 loop spans 13 amino acids. The CDR3 bases are TGTGCCAGCAGTCCAGGGGTCATCTATGGCTACACCTTC. Protein product: CASSPGVIYGYTF. Combining the CDR3 with reference TRBV9 and TRBJ1-2 gives the whole variable domain DSGVTQTPKHLITATGQRVTLRCSPRSGDLSVYWYQQSLDQGLQFLIQYYNGEERAKGNILERFSAQQFPDLHSELNLSSLELGDSALYFCASSPGVIYGYTFGSGTRLTVV.

This chain uses TRBV6-6 with TRBJ2-2; 10 bases map to TRBD1. CDR1 and CDR2 (germline): MNHNY, SVGAGI (reference sequence). The CDR3 loop spans 15 amino acids. After removal of 6 bases from V and 5 bases from J, the junction contained 6 bases not matched to a gene. For the CDR3, the DNA is TGTGCCAGCAGCAGGGACAGGGGAGGAACCGGGGAGCTGTTTTTT. Encoded protein: CASSRDRGGTGELFF.

V usage is TRBV24-1 and J usage is TRBJ1-2; unclear D gene. V was clipped by 3 bases and J by 0 bases, with 13 bases between them. Germline V gene data show CDR1 as KGHDR and CDR2 as SFDVKD. This CDR3 comprises 16 residues. Written as DNA, the CDR3 is TGTGCCACCAGTGATGCCGGGGTAAAAGCTAACTATGGCTACACCTTC. Protein product: CATSDAGVKANYGYTF.

The genes are TRBV2 and TRBJ1-4; no firm D call. V shed 3 bases and J shed 11 bases, with 16 bases lying between them. The CDR3 is made up of 14 amino acids. CDR1 is SNHLY, CDR2 FYNNEI, per germline. For the CDR3, the DNA is TGTGCCAGCAGTGACGGAGCGATTTTGAAGAAACTGTTTTTT. This codes for CASSDGAILKKLFF.

The genes are TRBV5-8 and TRBJ2-5, with 7 bases that match TRBD1. Germline V CDR1 and CDR2: SGHTS, YDEGEE. The CDR3 runs 14 residues. Trimming cost V 4 bases and J 3 bases; bases outside gene matches: 6. Here the CDR3 DNA reads TGTGCCAGCAGCCCGGGACAGACCAAAGAGACCCAGTACTTC. Its translation is CASSPGQTKETQYF.

The chain recombines TRBV24-1 with TRBJ2-7; 8 nucleotides agree with TRBD1. The CDR3 is 15 amino acids. Germline V gives CDR1 KGHDR, CDR2 SFDVKD. The V and J ends lost 5 bases and 5 bases, in that order; junction bases with no gene match: 10. The CDR3 coding sequence is TGTGCCACCAGTGTCGGGACAGGAGGCCTGGACGAGCAGTACTTC. Protein: CATSVGTGGLDEQYF.

This clone was detected a few times. This chain links TRBV11-3 with TRBJ1-3; tentatively, D is TRBD1 (6 bases). V lost 5 bases and J 8 bases, leaving 10 bases between the germline ends. CDR3 length: 12 residues. Germline lookup yields CDR1 SGHNT and CDR2 YENEEA. The CDR3 nucleotides read TGTGCCAGCAGCATCAACAGGGACACCATATATTTT. Encoded protein: CASSINRDTIYF.

The chain couples TRBV3-1 (or the pseudogene TRBV3-2) to TRBJ1-1; D is undetermined. Germline V gene data show CDR1 as LGHDT and CDR2 as YNNKEL (reference sequence). This CDR3 comprises 14 residues. The V and J ends lost 0 bases and 6 bases respectively, with 11 bases between them. CDR3 sequence reads: CASSQDLYAPEAFF. The CDR3 coding sequence is TGTGCCAGCAGCCAAGATTTATATGCGCCTGAAGCTTTCTTT.

This sequence joins TRBV5-6 and TRBJ1-4, with a weak D call TRBD1 (6 bases). Germline CDR1 is SGHDT and CDR2 is YYEEEE. The CDR3 sequence is 14 residues long. The germline V and J ends were trimmed by 4 bases and 5 bases, with 12 bases remaining between them. The CDR3 region has the DNA TGTGCCAGCAGCCCGGGACACCCGAATGAAAAACTGTTTTTT. Translating gives CASSPGHPNEKLFF.

The V call is TRBV10-3, the J call TRBJ2-3; maybe TRBD1 (7 bases). The germline V gene encodes CDR1 ENHRY and CDR2 SYGVKD. The CDR3 is 15 amino acids. Trimming cost V 0 bases and J 3 bases, with 10 bases left between them. For the CDR3, the DNA is TGTGCCATCAGTGAGTCTCAGGGGGGTACAGATACGCAGTATTTT. This sequence encodes CAISESQGGTDTQYF.

V is TRBV10-2 and J is TRBJ1-6, with 9 bases identical to TRBD1. This CDR3 region has 15 residues. J gave up 5 bases and V 10 bases, and 9 bases lay outside the gene matches. Per the germline V gene, CDR1 is WSHSY and CDR2 is SAAADI. As DNA, the CDR3 is TGCGCCACCCAACGGGACAGGGATAATAATTCACCCCTCCACTTT. Translating it yields CATQRDRDNNSPLHF.

The CDR3 is CASSRQGYGYTF. The CDR3 nucleotides read TGTGCCAGCAGCCGACAAGGCTATGGCTACACCTTC. This rearrangement joins TRBV14 to TRBJ1-2; no clear D. The V gene's germline CDR1 is SGHDN and CDR2 FVKESK. V shed 4 bases and J shed 4 bases, with 7 bases lying between them. The CDR3 runs 12 residues.

The chain couples TRBV30 to TRBJ2-1; 11 nucleotides align to TRBD2. Trimming at V came to 2 bases and at J to 15 bases, leaving 12 bases not matched to a gene. The CDR3 extends over 14 amino acids. The germline V gene has CDR1 GTSNPN and CDR2 SVGIG (reference sequence). CDR3 protein: CAWSPLTSGGLWFF. In DNA, the CDR3 is TGTGCCTGGAGTCCCTTAACTAGCGGGGGCCTCTGGTTCTTC.

The chain couples TRBV5-8 to TRBJ1-4, with D perhaps TRBD1 (6 bases). The germline V gene encodes CDR1 SGHTS and CDR2 YDEGEE. This CDR3 contains 15 residues. Trimming cost V 2 bases and J 4 bases, with 12 bases left between them. The CDR3 region is CASSFWTANNEKLFF. In nucleotides, the CDR3 is TGTGCCAGCAGCTTCTGGACAGCAAATAATGAAAAACTGTTTTTT.

The chain combines TRBV3-1 (or the pseudogene TRBV3-2) with TRBJ1-1, with TRBD1 as a possible D gene (5 bases). Germline CDR1 is LGHDT and CDR2 is YNNKEL (reference sequence). V gave up 1 base and J gave up 1 base, with 7 bases separating them. The CDR3 length is 14 residues. CDR3 region: CASSQGTGNTEAFF. The CDR3 DNA sequence: TGTGCCAGCAGCCAAGGTACAGGGAACACTGAAGCTTTCTTT.